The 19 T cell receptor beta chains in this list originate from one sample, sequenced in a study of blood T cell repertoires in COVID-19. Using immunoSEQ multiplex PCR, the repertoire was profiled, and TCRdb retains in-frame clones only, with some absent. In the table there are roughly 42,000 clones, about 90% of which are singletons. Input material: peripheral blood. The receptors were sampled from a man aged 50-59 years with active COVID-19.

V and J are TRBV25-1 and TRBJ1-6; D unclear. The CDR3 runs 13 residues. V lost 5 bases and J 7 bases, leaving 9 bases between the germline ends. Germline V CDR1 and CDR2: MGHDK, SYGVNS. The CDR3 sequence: CASSKAVNSPLHF. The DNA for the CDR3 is TGTGCCAGCAGTAAAGCTGTAAATTCACCCCTCCACTTT.

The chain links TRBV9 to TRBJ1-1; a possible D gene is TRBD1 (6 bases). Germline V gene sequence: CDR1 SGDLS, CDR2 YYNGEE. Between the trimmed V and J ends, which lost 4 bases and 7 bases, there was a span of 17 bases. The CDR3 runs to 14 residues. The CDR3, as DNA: TGTGCCAGCAGCTCCCAACAGGGACGAAATGAAGCTTTCTTT. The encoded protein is CASSSQQGRNEAFF.

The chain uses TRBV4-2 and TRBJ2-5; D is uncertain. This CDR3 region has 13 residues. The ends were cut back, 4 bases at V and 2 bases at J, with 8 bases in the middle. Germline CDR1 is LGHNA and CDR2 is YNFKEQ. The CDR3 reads CASSRELQETQYF. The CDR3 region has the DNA TGTGCCAGCAGCCGAGAACTACAAGAGACCCAGTACTTC.

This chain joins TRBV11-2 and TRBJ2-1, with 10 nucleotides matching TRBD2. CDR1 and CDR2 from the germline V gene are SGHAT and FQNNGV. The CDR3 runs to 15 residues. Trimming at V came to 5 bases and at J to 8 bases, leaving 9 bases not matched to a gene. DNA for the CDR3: TGTGCCAGCAGCACCCAAAGCGGGGGGGCGGATGAGCAGTTCTTC. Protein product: CASSTQSGGADEQFF. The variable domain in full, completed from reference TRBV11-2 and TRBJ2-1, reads EAGVAQSPRYKIIEKRQSVAFWCNPISGHATLYWYQQILGQGPKLLIQFQNNGVVDDSQLPKDRFSAERLKGVDSTLKIQPAKLEDSAVYLCASSTQSGGADEQFFGPGTRLTVL.

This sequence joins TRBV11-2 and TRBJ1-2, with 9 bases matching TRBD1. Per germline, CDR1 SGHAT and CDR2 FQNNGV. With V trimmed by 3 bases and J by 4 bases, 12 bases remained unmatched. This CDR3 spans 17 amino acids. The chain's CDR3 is CASSFGLRDRERYGYTF. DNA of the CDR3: TGTGCCAGCAGCTTTGGGCTCCGGGACAGGGAACGCTATGGCTACACCTTC.

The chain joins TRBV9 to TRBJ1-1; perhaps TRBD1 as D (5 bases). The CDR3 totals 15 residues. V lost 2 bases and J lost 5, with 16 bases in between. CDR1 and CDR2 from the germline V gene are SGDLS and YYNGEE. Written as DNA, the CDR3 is TGTGCCAGCAGCGTGGCCGCGGGGTGGGGGACTGAAGCTTTCTTT. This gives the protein CASSVAAGWGTEAFF.

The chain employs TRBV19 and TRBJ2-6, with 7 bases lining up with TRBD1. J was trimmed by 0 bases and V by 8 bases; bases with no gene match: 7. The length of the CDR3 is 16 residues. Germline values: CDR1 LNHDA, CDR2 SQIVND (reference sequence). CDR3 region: CASCETGSSGANVLTF. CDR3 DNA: TGTGCCAGTTGCGAGACAGGGAGCTCTGGGGCCAACGTCCTGACTTTC.

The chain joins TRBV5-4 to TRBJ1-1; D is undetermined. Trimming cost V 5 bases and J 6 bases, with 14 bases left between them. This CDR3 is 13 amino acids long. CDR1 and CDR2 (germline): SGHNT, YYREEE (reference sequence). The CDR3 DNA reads TGTGCCAGCAGATTTGAGAGAAACGCTGAAGCTTTCTTT. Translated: CASRFERNAEAFF.

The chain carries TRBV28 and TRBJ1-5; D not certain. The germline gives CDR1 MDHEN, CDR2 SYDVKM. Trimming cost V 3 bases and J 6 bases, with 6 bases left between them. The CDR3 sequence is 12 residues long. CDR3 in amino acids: CASSLASQPQHF. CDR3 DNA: TGTGCCAGCAGTTTGGCCAGTCAGCCCCAGCATTTT.

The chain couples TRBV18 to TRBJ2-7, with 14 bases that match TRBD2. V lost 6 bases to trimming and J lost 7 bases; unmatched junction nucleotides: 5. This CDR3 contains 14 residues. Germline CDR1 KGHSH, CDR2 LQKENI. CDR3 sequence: CASSRTSGGNEQYF. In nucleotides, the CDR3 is TGTGCCAGCTCCCGGACTAGCGGGGGGAATGAGCAGTACTTC.

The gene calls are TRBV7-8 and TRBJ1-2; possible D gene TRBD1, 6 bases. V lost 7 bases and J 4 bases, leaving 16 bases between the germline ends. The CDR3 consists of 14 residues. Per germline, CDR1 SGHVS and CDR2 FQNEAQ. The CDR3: CASTEGGMGYGYTF. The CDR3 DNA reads TGTGCCAGCACCGAGGGGGGGATGGGCTATGGCTACACCTTC.

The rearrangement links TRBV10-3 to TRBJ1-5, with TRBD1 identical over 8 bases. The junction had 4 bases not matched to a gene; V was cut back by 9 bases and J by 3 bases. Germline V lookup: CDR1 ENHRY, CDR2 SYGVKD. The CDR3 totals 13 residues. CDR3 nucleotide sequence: TGTGCCATTAAGGACAGGGACAATCAGCCCCAGCATTTT. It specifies CAIKDRDNQPQHF.

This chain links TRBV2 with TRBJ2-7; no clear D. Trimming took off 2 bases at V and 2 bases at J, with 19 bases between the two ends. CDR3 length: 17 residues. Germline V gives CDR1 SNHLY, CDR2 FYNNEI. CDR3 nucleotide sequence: TGTGCCAGCAGTGAAAGCTGGTCAACCTCCTTTCCCTACGAGCAGTACTTC. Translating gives CASSESWSTSFPYEQYF.

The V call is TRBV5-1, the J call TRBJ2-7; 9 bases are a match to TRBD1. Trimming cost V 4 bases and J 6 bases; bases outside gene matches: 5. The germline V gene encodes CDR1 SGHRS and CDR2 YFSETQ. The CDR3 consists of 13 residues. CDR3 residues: CASSQGQGIEQYF. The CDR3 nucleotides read TGCGCCAGCAGCCAGGGACAGGGTATCGAGCAGTACTTC.

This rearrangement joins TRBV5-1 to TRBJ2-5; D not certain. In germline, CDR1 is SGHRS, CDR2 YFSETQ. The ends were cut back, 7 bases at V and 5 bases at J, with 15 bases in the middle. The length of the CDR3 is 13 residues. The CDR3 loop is CASSTAFDETQYF. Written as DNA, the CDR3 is TGCGCCAGCTCGACTGCCTTTGATGAGACCCAGTACTTC.

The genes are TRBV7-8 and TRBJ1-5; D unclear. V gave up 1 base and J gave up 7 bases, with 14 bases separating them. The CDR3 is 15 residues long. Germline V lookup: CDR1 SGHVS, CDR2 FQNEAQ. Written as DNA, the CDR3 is TGTGCCAGCAGCTTAGGTCTCTCTTTGGGCCAGCCCCAGCATTTT. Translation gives CASSLGLSLGQPQHF.

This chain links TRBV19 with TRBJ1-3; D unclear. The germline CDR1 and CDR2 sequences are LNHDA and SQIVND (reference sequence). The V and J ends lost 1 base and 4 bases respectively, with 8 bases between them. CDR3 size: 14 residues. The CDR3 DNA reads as TGTGCCAGTAGTATAGGCGCAGGAGGAAACACCATATATTTT. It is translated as CASSIGAGGNTIYF.

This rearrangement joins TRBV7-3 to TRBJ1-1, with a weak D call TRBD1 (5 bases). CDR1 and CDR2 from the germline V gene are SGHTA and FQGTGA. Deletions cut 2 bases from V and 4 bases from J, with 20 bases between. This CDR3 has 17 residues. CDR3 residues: CASSLYGGASGGTEAFF. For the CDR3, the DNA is TGTGCCAGCAGCTTATACGGAGGGGCCTCCGGCGGCACTGAAGCTTTCTTT.

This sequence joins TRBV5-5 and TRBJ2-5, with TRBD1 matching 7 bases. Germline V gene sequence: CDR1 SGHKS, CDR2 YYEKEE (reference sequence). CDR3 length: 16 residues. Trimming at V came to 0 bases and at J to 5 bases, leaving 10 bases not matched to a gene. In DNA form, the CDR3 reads TGTGCCAGCAGCTTGGCCGGAGTAAGGGGGCGGGAGACCCAGTACTTC. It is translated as CASSLAGVRGRETQYF.